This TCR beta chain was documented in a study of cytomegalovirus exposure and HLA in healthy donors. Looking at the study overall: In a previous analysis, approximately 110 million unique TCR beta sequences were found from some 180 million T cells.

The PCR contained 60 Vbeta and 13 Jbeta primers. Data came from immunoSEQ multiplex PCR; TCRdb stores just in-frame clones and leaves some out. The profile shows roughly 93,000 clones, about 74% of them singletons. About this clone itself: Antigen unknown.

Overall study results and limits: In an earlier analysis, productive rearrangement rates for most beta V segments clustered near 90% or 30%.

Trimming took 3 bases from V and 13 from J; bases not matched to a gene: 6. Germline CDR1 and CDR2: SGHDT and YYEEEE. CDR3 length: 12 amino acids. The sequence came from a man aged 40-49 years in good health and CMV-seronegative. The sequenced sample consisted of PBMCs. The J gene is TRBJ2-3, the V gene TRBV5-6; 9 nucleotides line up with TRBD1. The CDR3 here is CASSSGDREEYF. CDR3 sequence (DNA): TGTGCCAGCAGCTCGGGGGACAGGGAGGAGTATTTT.